Sequencing of this T cell receptor beta chain was carried out in a study of T cells in Graves' hyperthyroidism and ophthalmopathy. Overall study: Blood was drawn when the patient was first diagnosed and still untreated. General study points: It was a median about 6 months before onset that the model predicted ophthalmopathy. Clonotypes that were expanded in thyroid above 0.001 mostly appeared in blood too.

A word on this clonotype: As yet, its antigen is unknown. A read error may explain this, as a much larger clone is one base away.

CDR1 is KGHDR and CDR2 is SFDVKD in the germline V gene. The length of the CDR3 is 16 residues. TCR beta CDR3 regions were amplified from RNA transcripts. The HTBI primer set served for first-round RT-PCR of the TCR CDR3. One entry per CDR3 protein, called by TCRdb with MiXCR from the multiplex PCR reads. The profile shows roughly 660,000 distinct CDR3 sequences, roughly 17% of them singletons. Patients aged 18 to 65 with hyperthyroidism were newly diagnosed, with duration under 2 months. V gene TRBV24-1 combines with J gene TRBJ2-2; 11 bases align to TRBD1. The specimen was blood. This TCR derives from a man in his forties or fifties with Graves' hyperthyroidism. The CDR3 loop reads CATGDPGQGATGELFF. The CDR3 DNA sequence: TGTGCCACCGGTGATCCCGGACAGGGGGCGACCGGGGAGCTGTTTTTT.